Following are 27 T cell receptor beta chains from one sample sequenced in a study of glioma-infiltrating T cells. Using RNA template, CDR3s of TCR alpha and beta were amplified with iRepertoire arm-PCR. From the multiplex PCR reads, TCRdb called clonotypes with MiXCR, one entry per CDR3 protein. The data show roughly 350,000 distinct CDR3 sequences, roughly 41% seen once. The sequencing sample was made of glioma tissue, nonneoplastic brain tissue, or PBMCs (not recorded which). These receptors were collected from a human donor with low-grade glioma or glioblastoma, undergoing nonglioma brain surgery, or in good health (not recorded which).

The chain links TRBV3-1 to TRBJ2-5, with 9 bases that match TRBD1. J gave up 6 bases and V 1 base, and 12 bases lay outside the gene matches. Germline CDR1 and CDR2: LGHDT and YNNKEL (reference sequence). The CDR3 runs to 17 residues. The CDR3 nucleotides read TGTGCCAGCAGCCAAGGACTTGGGACAGGGAAGATTAAGACCCAGTACTTC. Translated, it gives CASSQGLGTGKIKTQYF.

Concerning this clonotype: Possible read error: a much larger clone is one base away. The J gene is TRBJ2-1, the V gene TRBV6-2 or TRBV6-3; 7 nucleotides agree with TRBD2. Germline V gene lookup returns CDR1 MNHEY and CDR2 SVGEGT. This CDR3 region has 14 residues. The chain's CDR3 is CASSYSTSTNGQFF. The CDR3 DNA reads TGTGCCAGCAGTTACTCGACTAGCACAAATGGGCAGTTCTTC.

There are many counts of this clonotype. This sequence joins TRBV27 and TRBJ2-3, with a possible D match to TRBD1 (5 bases). The germline V gene encodes CDR1 MNHEY and CDR2 SMNVEV (reference sequence). Trimming stripped 6 bases from V and 3 bases from J, with 10 bases between. The CDR3 spans 13 residues. The CDR3 protein is CASRRRGTDTQYF. The CDR3 nucleotides are TGTGCCAGCAGGAGAAGGGGTACAGATACGCAGTATTTT.

V gene TRBV7-2 combines with J gene TRBJ2-7; 8 bases map to TRBD2. The V segment lost 6 bases and the J segment 2 bases; nucleotides outside the gene matches: 9. CDR1 SGHTA and CDR2 FQGNSA come from the germline V gene. The CDR3 sequence is 15 residues long. The CDR3 DNA follows: TGTGCCAGCAGAAGTCATAGCGGGACGGCCTACGAGCAGTACTTC. As protein: CASRSHSGTAYEQYF.

This clonotype was found many times. The V gene is TRBV27, the J gene TRBJ2-7, with 7 bases lining up with TRBD1. Germline V gives CDR1 MNHEY, CDR2 SMNVEV (reference sequence). The CDR3 spans 14 residues. The J segment lost 0 bases and the V segment lost 6 bases, leaving 5 bases of the junction unmatched. CDR3 nucleotides: TGTGCCAGCAGCTTTGGGACAGCCTCCTACGAGCAGTACTTC. It translates to CASSFGTASYEQYF.

A note on this clonotype: One end of the junction fails to match germline, which may point to a read error. V gene TRBV28 combines with J gene TRBJ2-7, with 14 bases identical to TRBD2. Per the germline V gene, CDR1 is MDHEN and CDR2 is SYDVKM. The CDR3 is 16 amino acids. CDR3 amino acids: CPSSTPGTSGSYEQYF. CDR3 nucleotide sequence: TGTCCCAGCTCCACACCCGGGACTAGCGGGAGCTACGAGCAGTACTTC.

This clonotype has a single count. The junction departs from germline at one end; a sequencing error may be responsible. This chain connects TRBV25-1 to TRBJ1-4; weak D call: TRBD1 (5 bases). Germline-derived CDR1 and CDR2 are MGHDK and SYGVNS. This CDR3 contains 13 residues. The CDR3 here is CASSRHGGENLFF. Written as DNA, the CDR3 is TGTGCCAGCAGCCGACACGGGGGTGAAAACCTGTTTTTT.

This clonotype was counted between two and nine times. The chain uses TRBV20-1 and TRBJ2-7, with TRBD2 matching 12 bases. Germline assignment: CDR1 DFQATT and CDR2 SNEGSKA (reference sequence). After removal of 2 bases from V and 9 bases from J, the junction contained 8 bases not matched to a gene. The CDR3 runs to 14 residues. For the CDR3, the DNA is TGCAGTGCTAGAAGACTAGCGGGAGTAACATGGCAGTACTTC. It encodes CSARRLAGVTWQYF.

The chain couples TRBV7-2 to TRBJ2-5, with D maybe TRBD1 (6 bases). Germline lookup yields CDR1 SGHTA and CDR2 FQGNSA. V gave up 0 bases and J gave up 0 bases, with 8 bases separating them. The CDR3 length is 15 residues. The CDR3 region is CASSLAWDNQETQYF. The CDR3 coding sequence is TGTGCCAGCAGCTTAGCATGGGACAACCAAGAGACCCAGTACTTC.

This clonotype was counted at least ten times. This chain's CDR3 is CASTWIPYGYTF. The CDR3 nucleotides read TGTGCCAGCACTTGGATTCCCTATGGCTACACCTTC. The V and J genes are TRBV6-1 and TRBJ1-2; D gene uncertain. The CDR3 has 12 amino acids. Deletions cut 7 bases from V and 4 bases from J, with 10 bases between. In germline, CDR1 is MNHNS, CDR2 SASEGT.

This clonotype occurred many times. This chain joins TRBV27 and TRBJ2-2; no definite D call. Trimming shortened V by 5 bases and J by 0 bases, and 13 bases separated the two germline ends. From germline, CDR1 is MNHEY and CDR2 SMNVEV (reference sequence). The CDR3 totals 16 residues. DNA for the CDR3: TGTGCCAGCAGTCTCCTCAACTTCGCGAACACCGGGGAGCTGTTTTTT. It yields the protein CASSLLNFANTGELFF.

CDR3 amino acids: CASSLSTFDEKLFF. The CDR3 DNA reads as TGTGCCAGCAGCTTATCCACATTCGATGAAAAACTGTTTTTT. This chain connects TRBV7-9 to TRBJ1-4; D is uncertain. The germline gives CDR1 SEHNR, CDR2 FQNEAQ (reference sequence). Trimming removed 2 bases from V and 6 bases from J, with 10 bases in between. This CDR3 is built from 14 residues.

This clonotype has just a few counts. CDR3 sequence (DNA): TGTGCCAGCAGCCTTTCCGGGACACATTATCAGCCCCAGCATTTT. As protein: CASSLSGTHYQPQHF. The V and J genes are TRBV4-2 and TRBJ1-5; D perhaps matches TRBD1 (6 bases). The germline V gene has CDR1 LGHNA and CDR2 YNFKEQ. The CDR3 covers 15 residues. The V and J ends lost 4 bases and 5 bases respectively, with 15 bases between them.

Comment on this clonotype: This may arise from a read error, as a much more abundant clone is one base away. This sequence joins TRBV28 and TRBJ2-1; D remains ambiguous. CDR3 length: 13 residues. Germline V gene data show CDR1 as MDHEN and CDR2 as SYDVKM. CDR3 sequence reads: CAGSLSADNEQFF. As DNA, the CDR3 is TGTGCCGGCAGTCTCTCTGCGGACAATGAGCAGTTCTTC.

This clonotype was detected once. Given a much more abundant clone one base away, this may be a read error. V and J are TRBV4-1 and TRBJ2-1; TRBD2 matches 13 bases. This CDR3 comprises 14 residues. Looked up from germline, CDR1 is MGHRA and CDR2 is YSYEKL. The CDR3 DNA is TGCACCAGCAGCCGCGGGACTAGCGGGATTGAGCAGTTCTTC. It yields the protein CTSSRGTSGIEQFF.

The CDR3 is CASKTSLCQETQYF. The CDR3 DNA is TGTGCCAGCAAGACGTCCCTGTGCCAAGAGACCCAGTACTTC. The V call is TRBV6-5, the J call TRBJ2-5, with D hard to call. Germline CDR1 and CDR2: MNHEY and SVGAGI. CDR3 size: 14 residues. Trimming shortened V by 7 bases and J by 1 base, and 13 bases separated the two germline ends.

V usage is TRBV18 and J usage is TRBJ2-5; 8 bases line up with TRBD2. The V segment lost 1 base and the J segment 5 bases; nucleotides outside the gene matches: 0. The CDR3 length is 13 residues. CDR1 and CDR2 (germline): KGHSH, LQKENI. The CDR3 loop is CASSPLAGETQYF. The CDR3 DNA follows: TGTGCCAGCTCACCACTAGCGGGGGAGACCCAGTACTTC. Supplemented by reference TRBV18 and TRBJ2-5, the full variable domain reads NAGVMQNPRHLVRRRGQEARLRCSPMKGHSHVYWYRQLPEEGLKFMVYLQKENIIDESGMPKERFSAEFPKEGPSILRIQQVVRGDSAAYFCASSPLAGETQYFGPGTRLLVL.

This clonotype has ten or more counts. The rearrangement uses TRBV28 and TRBJ2-3, with 7 bases fitting TRBD2. There are 18 residues in the CDR3. Trimming at V came to 3 bases and at J to 2 bases, leaving 14 bases not matched to a gene. Germline CDR1 is MDHEN and CDR2 is SYDVKM. Here the CDR3 reads CASSLGLLAATYTDTQYF. CDR3 DNA sequence: TGTGCCAGCAGTTTGGGTTTGCTAGCGGCCACGTACACAGATACGCAGTATTTT.

This clonotype was detected ten times or more. The rearrangement links TRBV20-1 to TRBJ1-5, with D unclear. Trimming took off 0 bases at V and 5 bases at J, with 8 bases between the two ends. Germline values: CDR1 DFQATT, CDR2 SNEGSKA (reference sequence). This CDR3 region has 13 residues. Here the CDR3 DNA reads TGCAGTGCTAGAGAACAGAAAGATCAGCCCCAGCATTTT. This translates into CSAREQKDQPQHF.

This clonotype has at least ten counts. The chain couples TRBV6-2 or TRBV6-3 to TRBJ1-2; D ambiguous. Germline-derived CDR1 and CDR2 are MNHEY and SVGEGT. V lost 2 bases and J lost 6, with 10 bases in between. The CDR3 extends over 13 amino acids. The CDR3 sequence: CASSYGVYDGYTF. Here the CDR3 DNA reads TGTGCCAGCAGTTACGGGGTTTACGATGGCTACACCTTC.

This clonotype was found once. A much bigger clone sits one base away, suggesting this may be a read error. The genes are TRBV28 and TRBJ1-1, with TRBD1 matching over 7 bases. Losses at the gene ends were 4 bases for V and 4 bases for J; bases not matched to a gene: 6. The CDR3 runs 14 residues. CDR1 is MDHEN, CDR2 SYDVKM, per germline. In nucleotides, the CDR3 is TGTGCCAGCAGTTCGACAGGGTTAAGCACTGAAGCTTTCTTT. This translates into CASSSTGLSTEAFF.

A few counts support this clonotype. The V gene is TRBV12-3 or TRBV12-4, the J gene TRBJ2-2; TRBD1 might be the D (6 bases). The V end lost 6 bases, the J end lost 9 bases, and 20 bases lay between the germline ends. The CDR3 covers 15 residues. CDR3 in amino acids: CASSRAYQGTRELFF. Here the CDR3 DNA reads TGTGCCAGCAGCAGGGCCTACCAGGGGACCCGGGAGCTGTTTTTT.

For this clonotype: The junction departs from the called germline gene at one end, perhaps through a read error. Here the CDR3 DNA reads TGTGCCAGCAACCGGGGAGCGGACCAAGAGGCCCAGTACTTC. This gives the protein CASNRGADQEAQYF. The chain joins TRBV2 to TRBJ2-5, with TRBD2 as a possible D gene (5 bases). CDR3 size: 14 residues. CDR1 SNHLY and CDR2 FYNNEI come from the germline V gene. Full variable domain (remainder filled in from reference TRBV2 and TRBJ2-5): EPEVTQTPSHQVTQMGQEVILRCVPISNHLYFYWYRQILGQKVEFLVSFYNNEISEKSEIFDDQFSVERPDGSNFTLKIRSTKLEDSAMYFCASNRGADQEAQYFGPGTRLLVL.

This clonotype was seen many times. This CDR3 reads CASKSDSEAFF. CDR3 DNA sequence: TGTGCCAGCAAATCCGACTCTGAAGCTTTCTTT. This chain joins TRBV27 and TRBJ1-1; D gene ambiguous. V was cut by 7 bases and J by 6 bases, with 9 bases left in between. CDR1 and CDR2 (germline): MNHEY, SMNVEV (reference sequence). This CDR3 has 11 amino acids.

This chain uses TRBV24-1 with TRBJ2-7; the match to TRBD1 covers 7 bases. The CDR3 runs to 13 residues. V lost 7 bases, J lost 6 bases, and 8 bases stayed unmatched. The germline CDR1 and CDR2 sequences are KGHDR and SFDVKD. In DNA, the CDR3 is TGTGCCACCAGCCAAGACAGGGACGCCGAGCAGTACTTC. This translates into CATSQDRDAEQYF.

This clonotype was seen repeatedly, ten times or more. The chain has TRBV20-1 and TRBJ2-3; D perhaps matches TRBD2 (6 bases). Germline assignment: CDR1 DFQATT and CDR2 SNEGSKA (reference sequence). This CDR3 contains 13 residues. V lost 6 bases, J lost 0 bases, and 10 bases lay in between. Written as DNA, the CDR3 is TGCAGTGCCGCAGGGAGGAGCACAGATACGCAGTATTTT. Translated: CSAAGRSTDTQYF.

The chain uses TRBV13 and TRBJ2-7, with 7 bases matching TRBD2. This CDR3 contains 16 residues. J was trimmed by 0 bases and V by 5 bases; bases with no gene match: 10. Germline-derived CDR1 and CDR2 are PRHDT and FYEKMQ (reference sequence). CDR3 bases: TGTGCCAGCAGCCGATTTCGGGAGGAGCCCTCCTACGAGCAGTACTTC. It is translated as CASSRFREEPSYEQYF.